These T cell receptor beta chains were read from a single sample in a study of T cells in Graves' hyperthyroidism and ophthalmopathy. TCRdb called the multiplex PCR reads again in MiXCR, with one record for every CDR3 protein. The sample records hundreds of thousands of distinct CDR3 sequences, approximately 14% being singletons. The sequencing input was blood. The source of these receptors is a woman between 18 and 29 years old with Graves' hyperthyroidism. CDR3s include the opening cysteine and the closing phenylalanine or tryptophan. A D gene is named only where the DNA matches it firmly. A clone size is listed for some rows: how often the clone was seen (once, few, many), or a class if it is expanded.

TRBJ2-1 | . | . | TRBV6-2/TRBV6-3 | CASSYQEGVYNEQFF | TGTGCCAGCAGTTATCAAGAGGGGGTTTACAATGAGCAGTTCTTC
TRBJ1-1 | many | . | TRBV18 | CASSPREENPNTEAFF | TGTGCCAGCTCCCCAAGGGAGGAAAATCCGAACACTGAAGCTTTCTTT
TRBJ1-5 | many | . | TRBV6-1 | CASRGPGGDSNQPQHF | TGTGCCAGCAGGGGGCCTGGGGGGGATAGCAATCAGCCCCAGCATTTT
TRBJ1-6 | . | TRBD1 | TRBV6-5 | CASSYQGDSPLHF | TGTGCCAGCAGTTACCAGGGGGATTCACCCCTCCACTTT
TRBJ1-2 | many | . | TRBV29-1 | CSVEGRDGGYTF | TGCAGCGTTGAAGGCAGGGACGGGGGCTACACCTTC
TRBJ2-5 | many | TRBD2 | TRBV27 | CASSSPGLAAQETQYF | TGTGCCAGCAGTTCGCCGGGACTAGCGGCCCAAGAGACCCAGTACTTC
TRBJ2-2 | few | . | TRBV19 | CASSIGVMTGELFF | TGTGCCAGTAGTATAGGTGTCATGACCGGGGAGCTGTTTTTT
TRBJ1-5 | . | TRBD1 | TRBV5-5 | CASTGGSGGGSNQPQHF | TGTGCCAGCACAGGGGGCTCGGGGGGAGGGAGCAATCAGCCCCAGCATTTT
TRBJ1-1 | . | TRBD1 | TRBV6-1 | CASRDRRGTEAFF | TGTGCCAGCAGGGACAGGCGAGGCACTGAAGCTTTCTTT
TRBJ2-1 | . | TRBD2 | TRBV6-6 | CASSYSWTSGGVPYEQFF | TGTGCCAGCAGTTACTCCTGGACTAGCGGGGGGGTCCCATATGAGCAGTTCTTC
TRBJ2-6 | many | TRBD2 | TRBV28 | CASSPLAGEDSGANVLTF | TGTGCCAGCAGTCCCCTAGCGGGAGAAGACTCTGGGGCCAACGTCCTGACTTTC
TRBJ2-7 | many | TRBD2 | TRBV11-1 | CASSPSSAGETYEQYF | TGTGCCAGCAGCCCGTCGTCAGCGGGAGAAACCTACGAGCAGTACTTC
TRBJ1-1 | many | . | TRBV7-9 | CASSLVGQPNTEAFF | TGTGCCAGCAGCTTAGTAGGGCAGCCAAACACTGAAGCTTTCTTT
TRBJ2-7 | . | TRBD2 | TRBV27 | CASSRGWAYEQYF | TGTGCCAGCTCGCGGGGGTGGGCCTACGAGCAGTACTTC
TRBJ2-7 | many | . | TRBV6-1 | CASSFPLGGEQYF | TGTGCCAGCAGTTTCCCCCTTGGAGGCGAGCAGTACTTC
TRBJ2-7 | . | . | TRBV20-1 | CSARGVDREVEQYF | TGCAGTGCTAGAGGGGTTGACAGGGAGGTCGAGCAGTACTTC
TRBJ2-1 | . | TRBD1 | TRBV24-1 | CATSDVGTGLYNEQFF | TGTGCCACCAGTGACGTCGGGACAGGTCTCTACAATGAGCAGTTCTTC
TRBJ2-1 | . | . | TRBV9 | CASSVSSSGALNEQFF | TGTGCCAGCAGCGTATCCAGTTCCGGGGCCCTCAATGAGCAGTTCTTC
TRBJ1-1 | . | . | TRBV3-1 | CASSQATGRDTEAFF | TGTGCCAGCAGCCAAGCTACCGGACGGGACACTGAAGCTTTCTTT
TRBJ1-6 | few | . | TRBV19 | CASSDLGGLGSSPLHF | TGTGCCAGTAGCGACCTCGGGGGACTCGGTTCCTCACCCCTCCACTTT
TRBJ1-2 | . | TRBD1 | TRBV20-1 | CSAPQGATGYGYTF | TGCAGTGCTCCACAGGGGGCGACGGGCTATGGCTACACCTTC
TRBJ1-2 | few | TRBD1 | TRBV28 | CASSFSEGAGYGYTF | TGTGCCAGCAGTTTTTCCGAGGGGGCGGGCTATGGCTACACCTTC
TRBJ1-1 | many | . | TRBV2 | CASKPNTEAFF | TGTGCCAGCAAGCCCAATACTGAAGCTTTCTTT
TRBJ2-7 | many | . | TRBV6-1 | CASNRPGAPVLEQYF | TGTGCCAGCAACCGACCGGGGGCCCCGGTACTCGAGCAGTACTTC
TRBJ2-2 | . | . | TRBV6-5 | CASSYIDTLSGELFF | TGTGCCAGCAGTTACATCGACACTCTTTCCGGGGAGCTGTTTTTT
TRBJ2-7 | many | . | TRBV11-3 | CASSLGTRIYEQYF | TGTGCCAGCAGCTTAGGGACACGGATCTACGAGCAGTACTTC
TRBJ2-3 | many | . | TRBV6-2/TRBV6-3 | CASSSPDPTKFRSGSISDTQYF | TGTGCCAGCAGTTCCCCGGACCCGACTAAGTTCCGGAGCGGGTCCATCTCGGATACGCAGTATTTT
TRBJ2-3 | many | TRBD2 | TRBV14 | CASSPRTNSGTSADTQYF | TGTGCCAGCAGCCCTCGTACTAACTCCGGGACTAGCGCGGATACGCAGTATTTT
TRBJ2-3 | . | TRBD2 | TRBV7-9 | CASSLALSTSGKDTQYF | TGTGCCAGCAGCTTAGCGCTATCCACTAGCGGGAAAGATACGCAGTATTTT
TRBJ1-1 | . | . | TRBV27 | CASSAIPPGGTEAFF | TGTGCCAGCAGTGCCATTCCTCCGGGAGGGACTGAAGCTTTCTTT
TRBJ2-2 | many | . | TRBV28 | CATIQRNTGELFF | TGTGCCACCATACAACGGAACACCGGGGAGCTGTTTTTT
TRBJ2-7 | few | . | TRBV20-1 | CSARDTWGAYEQYF | TGCAGTGCTAGAGACACCTGGGGGGCCTACGAGCAGTACTTC
TRBJ2-7 | many | . | TRBV30 | CAWNSLSYEQYF | TGTGCCTGGAACAGCCTCTCCTACGAGCAGTACTTC
TRBJ2-7 | many | TRBD2 | TRBV6-2/TRBV6-3 | CASSSARLAGSYEQYF | TGTGCCAGCAGTTCCGCACGACTAGCGGGATCCTACGAGCAGTACTTC
TRBJ2-2 | . | . | TRBV7-3 | CASRSLAVTGELFF | TGTGCCAGCAGGTCCCTGGCGGTGACCGGGGAGCTGTTTTTT
TRBJ2-7 | . | TRBD2 | TRBV11-2 | CASSLDRWATSGRDYEQYF | TGTGCCAGCAGCTTAGATCGGTGGGCGACTAGCGGGAGAGATTACGAGCAGTACTTC
TRBJ1-2 | many | . | TRBV7-9 | CASSDGNYGYTF | TGTGCCAGCTCGGACGGGAACTATGGCTACACCTTC
TRBJ2-2 | many | TRBD2 | TRBV7-3 | CASSPLAGFTGELFF | TGTGCCAGCAGCCCCTTAGCGGGATTCACCGGGGAGCTGTTTTTT
TRBJ2-5 | . | TRBD2 | TRBV4-1 | CASSPRGLDSQTQYF | TGCGCCAGCAGCCCGCGGGGACTAGATAGTCAGACCCAGTACTTC
TRBJ2-1 | few | . | TRBV7-9 | CASSLARTRSNEQFF | TGTGCCAGCAGCTTAGCCAGGACAAGGAGCAATGAGCAGTTCTTC
TRBJ1-1 | many | TRBD1 | TRBV28 | CASRGWREGANTEAFF | TGTGCCAGCCGGGGTTGGCGGGAGGGGGCGAACACTGAAGCTTTCTTT
TRBJ1-1 | many | . | TRBV2 | CASGRGTEAFF | TGTGCCAGCGGGAGGGGCACTGAAGCTTTCTTT
TRBJ2-5 | many | . | TRBV18 | CASSPAFLRSQYF | TGTGCCAGCTCACCTGCATTTCTGAGGTCCCAGTACTTC
TRBJ1-6 | . | TRBD1 | TRBV27 | CASSLYGQGVNSPLHF | TGTGCCAGCAGTTTATATGGACAGGGGGTAAATTCACCCCTCCACTTT
TRBJ1-1 | once | . | TRBV9 | CASSVFVRGDTEAFF | TGTGCCAGCAGCGTCTTCGTTCGGGGGGACACTGAAGCTTTCTTT
TRBJ1-1 | many | . | TRBV20-1 | CSARDTSRNTEAFF | TGCAGTGCTAGGGACACCTCCCGGAACACTGAAGCTTTCTTT
TRBJ1-6 | . | . | TRBV12-3/TRBV12-4 | CASSFTGIANSPLHF | TGTGCCAGCAGTTTCACCGGGATCGCGAATTCACCCCTCCACTTT
TRBJ1-2 | many | TRBD1 | TRBV28 | CASSLTQWTGFYGYTF | TGTGCCAGCAGTTTAACCCAATGGACAGGATTCTATGGCTACACCTTC
TRBJ2-3 | many | . | TRBV19 | CASSIVGLGTDTQYF | TGTGCCAGTAGTATCGTGGGCTTAGGCACAGATACGCAGTATTTT
TRBJ1-4 | . | . | TRBV4-1 | CASSQVIGPRSGEKLFF | TGCGCCAGCAGCCAAGTAATAGGGCCCCGCTCGGGGGAAAAACTGTTTTTT
TRBJ2-7 | many | . | TRBV7-9 | CASSVVSGEQYF | TGTGCCAGCAGCGTAGTGTCAGGCGAGCAGTACTTC